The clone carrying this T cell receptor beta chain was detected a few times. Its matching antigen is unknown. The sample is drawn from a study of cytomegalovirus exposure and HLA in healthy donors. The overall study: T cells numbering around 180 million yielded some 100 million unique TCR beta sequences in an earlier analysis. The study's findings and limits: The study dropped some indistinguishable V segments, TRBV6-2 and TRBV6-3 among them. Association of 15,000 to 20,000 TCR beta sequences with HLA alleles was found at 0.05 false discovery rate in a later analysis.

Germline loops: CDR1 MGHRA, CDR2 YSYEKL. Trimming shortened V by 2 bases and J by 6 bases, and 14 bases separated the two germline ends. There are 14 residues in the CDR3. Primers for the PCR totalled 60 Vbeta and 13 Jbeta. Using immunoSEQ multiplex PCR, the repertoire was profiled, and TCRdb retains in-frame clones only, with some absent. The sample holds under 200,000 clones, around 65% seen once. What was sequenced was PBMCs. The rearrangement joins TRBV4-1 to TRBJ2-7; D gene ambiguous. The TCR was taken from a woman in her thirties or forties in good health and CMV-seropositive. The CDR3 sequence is CASSQSPTAPEQYF. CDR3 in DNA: TGCGCCAGCAGCCAATCCCCCACAGCCCCCGAGCAGTACTTC.